This is a list of T cell receptor beta chains from one sample in a study of regulatory T cells in long-lasting Graves disease. Each CDR3 protein is one row after TCRdb ran MiXCR on the multiplex PCR reads. Of over 450,000 distinct CDR3 sequences listed, roughly 21% were seen once; the top ten hold 7% to 9%. Specimen: peripheral blood mononuclear cells (PBMCs), collected when the disease was refractory, from a patient treated with antithyroid drugs. These receptors were obtained from a female donor with Graves disease. The CDR3 runs from the conserved cysteine through the conserved F or W. A D gene is named only where the DNA matches it firmly. Not all rows give a size; the values are once, few, many and, for expanded clones, a class.

many	TRBV29-1	-	TRBJ1-2	TGCAGCGTTGTGGGAGTGAAGGCTTCCGTCTATGGCTACACCTTC	CSVVGVKASVYGYTF
-	TRBV6-1	-	TRBJ2-7	TGTGCCAGCACCCCCCGGGGGGCTGGCTACGAGCAGTACTTC	CASTPRGAGYEQYF
few	TRBV27	-	TRBJ2-7	TGTGCCAGCAGAGCGAAAACCCCGTACTACGAGCAGTACTTC	CASRAKTPYYEQYF
once	TRBV27	-	TRBJ2-3	TGTGCCAGCAGGAGGGCCACTATACCAGATACGCAGTATTTT	CASRRATIPDTQYF
few	TRBV7-9	-	TRBJ1-6	TGTGCCAGCAGCGTACAAGGGTTTGGGGACTCACCCCTCCACTTT	CASSVQGFGDSPLHF
few	TRBV28	-	TRBJ1-2	TGTGCCAGCAGTCTCCAGATGGGGCAGCAAGATGGCTACACCTTC	CASSLQMGQQDGYTF
many	TRBV19	-	TRBJ2-5	TGTGCCAGTAGCAGAACAGGGCACGAAAACCAAGAGACCCAGTACTTC	CASSRTGHENQETQYF
-	TRBV6-9	-	TRBJ2-3	TGTGCCAGCAGTTACGCGGGAACTACAGATACGCAGTATTTT	CASSYAGTTDTQYF
many	TRBV12-3/TRBV12-4	-	TRBJ1-1	TGTGCCAGCAGCTACACAGGGTTGACTGAAGCTTTCTTT	CASSYTGLTEAFF
few	TRBV4-1	-	TRBJ1-1	TGCGCCAGCAGCCTGTTGAGTAACTCTTATCTGCGCACTGAAGCTTTCTTT	CASSLLSNSYLRTEAFF
few	TRBV12-3/TRBV12-4	-	TRBJ2-2	TGTGCCAGCAGTTTACTAGTTTCGCCGACCGGGACTCACACCGGGGAGCTGTTTTTT	CASSLLVSPTGTHTGELFF
many	TRBV6-1	-	TRBJ1-1	TGTGCCTGCAGGACCGCTAACATGAACACTGAAGCTTTCTTT	CACRTANMNTEAFF
few	TRBV6-1	-	TRBJ1-6	TGTGCCAGCAAATCAGGGGCGTATAATTCACCCCTCCACTTT	CASKSGAYNSPLHF
-	TRBV18	-	TRBJ1-3	TGTGCCAGCTCACCTGACAAACTCTCTGGAAACACCATATATTTT	CASSPDKLSGNTIYF
many	TRBV6-1	-	TRBJ2-7	TGTGCCAGCACCCCCGACGCGGGACCGATGCGCGAGCAGTACTTC	CASTPDAGPMREQYF
many	TRBV6-1	TRBD1	TRBJ1-2	TGTGCCAGCAGCACAGGGGTTGGCTACACCTTC	CASSTGVGYTF